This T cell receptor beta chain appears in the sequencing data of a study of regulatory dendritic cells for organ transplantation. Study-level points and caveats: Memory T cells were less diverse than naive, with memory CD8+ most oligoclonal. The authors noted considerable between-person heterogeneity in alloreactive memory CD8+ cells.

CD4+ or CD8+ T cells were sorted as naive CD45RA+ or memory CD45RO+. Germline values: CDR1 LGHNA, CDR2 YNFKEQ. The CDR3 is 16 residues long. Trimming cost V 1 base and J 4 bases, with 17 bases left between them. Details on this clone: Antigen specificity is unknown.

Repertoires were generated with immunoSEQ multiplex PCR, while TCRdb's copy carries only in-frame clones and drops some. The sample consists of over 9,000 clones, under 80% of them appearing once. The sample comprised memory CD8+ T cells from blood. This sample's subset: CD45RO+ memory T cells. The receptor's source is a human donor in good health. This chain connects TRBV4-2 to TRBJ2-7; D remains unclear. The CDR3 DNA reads TGTGCCAGCAGCCAAGGCGGCTCTCCTGAACTTTACGAGCAGTACTTC. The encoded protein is CASSQGGSPELYEQYF.